The 15 T cell receptor beta chains below all came from one sample that was sequenced in a study of identical twins listed by TCRdb under 2016. The library was generated by 5' RACE. For sequencing, an Illumina HiSeq 2000 was employed. Using fastp trimming at Q25 and MiXCR clonotype assembly, TCRdb reanalyzed the public sequencing data and kept in-frame beta chains. A single entry per CDR3 protein holds the most common genes and DNA from its merged rows. Recorded for this sample are approximately 1.8 million distinct CDR3 sequences; roughly a third of them occurred a single time. The ten most abundant clones make up approximately 0.25% of the sample. Specimen: cord blood. These receptors originate from a newborn girl in good health.

This clonotype was seen a few times. This chain uses TRBV7-9 with TRBJ1-2, with 7 bases fitting TRBD1. Germline lookup yields CDR1 SEHNR and CDR2 FQNEAQ (reference sequence). With V trimmed by 6 bases and J by 4 bases, 14 bases remained unmatched. This CDR3 contains 16 residues. This CDR3 is CASRETTGNEAYGYTF. The CDR3 nucleotides read TGTGCCAGCAGGGAGACGACAGGGAATGAGGCCTATGGCTACACCTTC.

This clonotype was detected ten times or more. This sequence joins TRBV5-1 and TRBJ2-4, with TRBD1 matching 8 bases. CDR1 is SGHRS and CDR2 is YFSETQ in the germline V gene. CDR3 length: 17 residues. After removal of 1 base from V and 1 base from J, the junction contained 7 bases not matched to a gene. CDR3 bases: TGCGCCAGCAGCTTGCGACCGACAGGGGAGGCCAAAAACATTCAGTACTTC. Amino acid sequence: CASSLRPTGEAKNIQYF.

V usage is TRBV6-1 and J usage is TRBJ1-5; 7 nucleotides match TRBD1. Germline CDR1 reads MNHNS; CDR2 reads SASEGT. J lost 4 bases, V lost 5 bases, and 5 bases had no gene match. This CDR3 is built from 14 residues. The CDR3 nucleotides are TGTGCCAGCAGTATGGGACAGACTAATCAGCCCCAGCATTTT. Encoded protein: CASSMGQTNQPQHF.

V and J are TRBV4-2 and TRBJ2-1; 7 bases align to TRBD1. The J call may be faulty, since TRBJ2-7 better matches the DNA end. The CDR3 runs to 16 residues. Germline loops: CDR1 LGHNA, CDR2 YNFKEQ. The CDR3 protein is CASSQETGSSYNEQYF. In DNA, the CDR3 is TGTGCCAGCAGCCAGGAGACAGGGAGCTCCTACAATGAGCAGTACTTC.

There are a few counts of this clonotype. This chain links TRBV11-2 with TRBJ2-1; 7 positions match TRBD2. The J call is in doubt because the DNA end fits TRBJ2-7 better. The CDR3 length is 14 residues. Germline CDR1 SGHAT, CDR2 FQNNGV. CDR3 amino acids: CAIRRGSSYNEQYF. CDR3 in DNA: TGTGCCATTCGGCGGGGGAGCTCCTACAATGAGCAGTACTTC.

The chain employs TRBV24-1 and TRBJ2-3, with D tentatively TRBD1 or TRBD2 (6 bases each). V lost 9 bases, J lost 3 bases, and 21 bases lay in between. From germline, CDR1 is KGHDR and CDR2 SFDVKD. The CDR3 extends over 16 amino acids. The CDR3 DNA reads TGTGCCACCGGTGCAGGGGAGGTGGTGGGAACAGATACGCAGTATTTT. Translated: CATGAGEVVGTDTQYF.

This clonotype was seen a handful of times. CDR3 sequence: CASSKGRATDTQYF. CDR3 DNA: TGTGCCAGCAGCAAAGGGAGGGCCACAGATACGCAGTATTTT. J is TRBJ2-3 and V is TRBV21-1; the table assigns TRBD2, which was not confirmed against the DNA. TRBV21-1 is listed as a pseudogene. The CDR3 consists of 14 residues.

V usage is TRBV25-1 and J usage is TRBJ1-6, with a weak D call TRBD1 (5 bases). V gave up 3 bases and J gave up 16 bases, with 16 bases separating them. This CDR3 region has 13 residues. Germline V gene sequence: CDR1 MGHDK, CDR2 SYGVNS. CDR3 protein: CASSDYRQPQLHF. DNA of the CDR3: TGTGCCAGCAGTGACTACAGACAGCCCCAACTCCACTTT.

This clonotype was counted only a few times. This chain joins TRBV12-3 or TRBV12-4 and TRBJ2-5; 9 positions match TRBD2. The CDR3 runs 14 residues. V dropped 6 bases and J dropped 2; count of bases not matched to a gene: 4. The CDR3 protein is CASRASGAQETQYF. The CDR3 coding sequence is TGTGCCAGCAGGGCTAGCGGGGCTCAAGAGACCCAGTACTTC.

This sequence joins TRBV18 and TRBJ2-3, with D unclear. The CDR3 consists of 12 residues. Trimming pared 7 bases from V and 4 bases from J, leaving 9 bases between. Germline V CDR1 and CDR2: KGHSH, LQKENI. The CDR3 protein is CASFTAPDTQYF. In nucleotides, the CDR3 is TGTGCCAGCTTTACGGCACCAGATACGCAGTATTTT.

The CDR3 DNA reads as TGTGCCAGCAGCTTTTTAACGGGGGCTCAGGATACGCAGTATTTT. Translated, it gives CASSFLTGAQDTQYF. This chain connects TRBV11-2 to TRBJ2-3; D may match TRBD1 or TRBD2 (6 bases each). The germline V gene encodes CDR1 SGHAT and CDR2 FQNNGV. The CDR3 runs to 15 residues. Trimming pared 3 bases from V and 6 bases from J, leaving 16 bases between.

The gene calls are TRBV12-3 or TRBV12-4 and TRBJ2-3; either TRBD1 or TRBD2 may fit D (6 bases each). The CDR3 runs 13 residues. Trimming pared 5 bases from V and 10 bases from J, leaving 16 bases between. The CDR3 nucleotides are TGTGCCAGCAGTCCCGAGGTCGGGGGCCCGCAGTATTTT. Translating it yields CASSPEVGGPQYF.

The V and J genes are TRBV4-2 and TRBJ2-2, with 7 bases identical to TRBD2. V was clipped by 0 bases and J by 5 bases; unmatched bases: 9. Germline V gene sequence: CDR1 LGHNA, CDR2 YNFKEQ. The CDR3 contains 17 residues. The CDR3 region is CASSQDLVSAGTGELFF. CDR3 DNA: TGTGCCAGCAGCCAAGATCTGGTTTCAGCGGGGACCGGGGAGCTGTTTTTT.

This clonotype came up many times. The J gene is TRBJ1-4, the V gene TRBV7-2; the match to TRBD1 covers 10 bases. The germline gives CDR1 SGHTA, CDR2 FQGNSA. V shed 4 bases and J 7 bases; nucleotides not matched to a gene: 0. This CDR3 spans 13 amino acids. The CDR3 region is CASSWDRGEKLFF. CDR3 coding DNA: TGTGCCAGCAGCTGGGACAGGGGTGAAAAACTGTTTTTT. The full variable domain, its missing parts supplied by reference TRBV7-2 and TRBJ1-4, is GAGVSQSPSNKVTEKGKDVELRCDPISGHTALYWYRQSLGQGLEFLIYFQGNSAPDKSGLPSDRFSAERTGGSVSTLTIQRTQQEDSAVYLCASSWDRGEKLFFGSGTQLSVL.

This clonotype appeared a few times. The gene calls are TRBV27 and TRBJ1-5; TRBD1 aligns across 9 bases. There are 16 residues in the CDR3. V lost 3 bases and J lost 0; bases outside the gene matches: 3. Germline CDR1 and CDR2: MNHEY and SMNVEV (reference sequence). The CDR3 DNA reads as TGTGCCAGCAGTTTTGGACAGGGGAATAGCAATCAGCCCCAGCATTTT. Translating gives CASSFGQGNSNQPQHF.